Each of the 26 T cell receptor beta chains below was sequenced from the same sample in a study of blood T cells in healthy people across ages. Alongside a J-beta primer mix, a sample-barcoded 5' primer served in a second PCR lasting roughly 6 to 11 cycles. Each CDR3 protein gets one entry after TCRdb re-called the 5' RACE reads with MiXCR. The sample lists fewer than 600,000 distinct CDR3 sequences, around 27% seen once, with approximately 3.3% in the top ten. The same data also went into a second study, on T cells of mothers and their children.

Sequencing used blood. These receptors all stem from a boy between 2 and 10 years old in good health.

V gene TRBV7-7 combines with J gene TRBJ2-3; no reliable D call. V dropped 3 bases and J dropped 0 bases, with 10 bases sitting between them. Germline CDR1 is SSHAT and CDR2 is FNYEAQ (reference sequence). This CDR3 region has 15 residues. Written as DNA, the CDR3 is TGTGCCAGCAGCTTCCGACTGGGCAGCACAGATACGCAGTATTTT. Translated: CASSFRLGSTDTQYF.

This clonotype was detected only a few times. The genes are TRBV30 and TRBJ2-6; D not resolved. There are 15 residues in the CDR3. Germline V gives CDR1 GTSNPN, CDR2 SVGIG (reference sequence). The V and J ends lost 0 bases and 0 bases respectively, with 6 bases between them. CDR3 amino acids: CAWSVHPSGANVLTF. DNA for the CDR3: TGTGCCTGGAGTGTCCATCCCTCTGGGGCCAACGTCCTGACTTTC.

V and J are TRBV5-1 and TRBJ2-3, with 10 positions matching TRBD2. V lost 1 base to trimming and J lost 5 bases; unmatched junction nucleotides: 7. This CDR3 contains 16 residues. Germline V CDR1 and CDR2: SGHRS, YFSETQ. The CDR3 region is CASSLILAGVGDTQYF. The DNA of the CDR3 is TGCGCCAGCAGCTTGATCCTAGCGGGAGTTGGAGATACGCAGTATTTT.

The chain couples TRBV2 to TRBJ1-2, with D perhaps TRBD1 (5 bases). The CDR3 is 12 residues long. CDR1 and CDR2 (germline): SNHLY, FYNNEI. Deletions cut 3 bases from V and 8 bases from J, with 10 bases between. CDR3 nucleotides: TGTGCCAGCAGTGACAGGGTTGAGGGCTACACCTTC. This sequence encodes CASSDRVEGYTF. The full variable domain, completed using reference TRBV2 and TRBJ1-2, is EPEVTQTPSHQVTQMGQEVILRCVPISNHLYFYWYRQILGQKVEFLVSFYNNEISEKSEIFDDQFSVERPDGSNFTLKIRSTKLEDSAMYFCASSDRVEGYTFGSGTRLTVV.

The chain employs TRBV27 and TRBJ1-2; a weak D match, TRBD1 (6 bases). CDR3 size: 14 residues. Germline V gene sequence: CDR1 MNHEY, CDR2 SMNVEV (reference sequence). Trimming left V 5 bases short and J 7 bases short, with 17 bases between. The CDR3: CASSPQHRDGGYTF. The CDR3 bases are TGTGCCAGCAGTCCTCAACACAGGGATGGTGGCTACACCTTC.

This sequence joins TRBV10-1 and TRBJ2-5; the match to TRBD2 covers 10 bases. The CDR3 sequence is 17 residues long. With V trimmed by 0 bases and J by 1 base, 5 bases remained unmatched. The germline V gene encodes CDR1 WNHNN and CDR2 SYGVQD (reference sequence). The CDR3 coding sequence is TGCGCCAGCAGTGAGTCGATGGCTAGCGGGAGCCAAGAGACCCAGTACTTC. Translated, it gives CASSESMASGSQETQYF.

The chain employs TRBV27 and TRBJ2-2; D might be TRBD1 (6 bases). The CDR3 is made up of 15 amino acids. Trimming cost V 6 bases and J 5 bases, with 16 bases left between them. Germline V CDR1 and CDR2: MNHEY, SMNVEV (reference sequence). CDR3 in DNA: TGTGCCAGCAGCCCCCGTTTCGGACAGACCGGGGAGCTGTTTTTT. This codes for CASSPRFGQTGELFF.

This clonotype was found a few times. Since a much larger clone is just one base distant, this may be a read error. This chain joins TRBV10-1 and TRBJ2-5; TRBD1 might be the D (8 bases). In germline, CDR1 is WNHNN, CDR2 SYGVQD (reference sequence). The V end was cut by 8 bases, the J end by 5 bases, with 21 bases between. The CDR3 totals 15 residues. The CDR3 sequence: CASGAAGQGGETQYF. In DNA, the CDR3 is TGCGCCAGCGGCGCTGCTGGACAGGGAGGGGAGACCCAGTACTTC.

This clonotype was observed a few times. This chain joins TRBV6-5 and TRBJ2-3; perhaps TRBD2 as D (7 bases). The CDR3 consists of 15 residues. The germline gives CDR1 MNHEY, CDR2 SVGAGI. V dropped 2 bases and J dropped 1 base, with 10 bases sitting between them. The chain's CDR3 is CASSYGRGRTDTQYF. CDR3 bases: TGTGCCAGCAGTTACGGGCGGGGGCGCACAGATACGCAGTATTTT.

The table lists this clonotype with a few counts. DNA for the CDR3: TGTGCCAGCAGCGGTGAGGGGAACACCGGGGAGCTGTTTTTT. It encodes CASSGEGNTGELFF. J is TRBJ2-2 and V is TRBV7-9; perhaps TRBD2 as D (5 bases). Germline CDR1 reads SEHNR; CDR2 reads FQNEAQ (reference sequence). V was shortened by 5 bases and J by 1 base, with 8 bases between the two germline ends. The CDR3 is made up of 14 amino acids.

This clonotype was observed a handful of times. The rearrangement joins TRBV29-1 to TRBJ2-7; D gene ambiguous. Looked up from germline, CDR1 is SQVTM and CDR2 is ANQGSEA. V dropped 3 bases and J dropped 2 bases, with 8 bases sitting between them. The CDR3 totals 12 residues. In DNA, the CDR3 is TGCAGCGTTGACATCCCTCCCTACGAGCAGTACTTC. It translates to CSVDIPPYEQYF.

This clonotype was detected only once. The J gene is TRBJ2-5, the V gene TRBV3-1; TRBD2 agrees at 13 bases. Trimming removed 4 bases from V and 5 bases from J; junction bases left unmatched: 7. The V gene's germline CDR1 is LGHDT and CDR2 YNNKEL (reference sequence). The CDR3 extends over 16 amino acids. CDR3 region: CASSRGLAGAWETQYF. In nucleotides, the CDR3 is TGTGCCAGCAGCCGAGGACTAGCGGGAGCTTGGGAGACCCAGTACTTC.

This clonotype appeared a few times. The rearrangement links TRBV6-5 to TRBJ2-7; 7 positions agree with TRBD1. Germline V CDR1 and CDR2: MNHEY, SVGAGI. V was pared by 6 bases and J by 2 bases, with 7 bases of the junction left unmatched. The CDR3 is 14 amino acids. The CDR3 nucleotides read TGTGCCAGCAGCGACTGGGACAGCCCCTACGAGCAGTACTTC. Protein: CASSDWDSPYEQYF.

The CDR3 protein is CASTLTGGQDSPLHF. CDR3 nucleotides: TGTGCCAGCACTTTGACAGGGGGTCAGGATTCACCCCTCCACTTT. The genes are TRBV12-3 or TRBV12-4 and TRBJ1-6, with 9 bases fitting TRBD1. This CDR3 region has 15 residues. The V segment lost 7 bases and the J segment 8 bases; nucleotides outside the gene matches: 9.

This clonotype was detected a few times. V is TRBV3-1 and J is TRBJ1-1, with a possible D match to TRBD1 (6 bases). Trimming pared 5 bases from V and 5 bases from J, leaving 18 bases between. CDR1 is LGHDT and CDR2 is YNNKEL in the germline V gene (reference sequence). This CDR3 contains 15 residues. CDR3 residues: CASSSLGGGGTEAFF. The CDR3, as DNA: TGTGCCAGCAGCTCCCTCGGAGGGGGTGGAACTGAAGCTTTCTTT. Together with reference TRBV3-1 and TRBJ1-1, the CDR3 gives the full variable domain: DTAVSQTPKYLVTQMGNDKSIKCEQNLGHDTMYWYKQDSKKFLKIMFSYNNKELIINETVPNRFSPKSPDKAHLNLHINSLELGDSAVYFCASSSLGGGGTEAFFGQGTRLTVV.

This clonotype has just a few counts. CDR3 loop: CASSLAGPLAEAFF. The CDR3 DNA reads as TGTGCCAGCAGCTTAGCGGGCCCGTTGGCTGAAGCTTTCTTT. V usage is TRBV7-9 and J usage is TRBJ1-1; no definite D call. Trimming removed 0 bases at V and 6 bases at J, with 11 bases between. Germline V CDR1 and CDR2: SEHNR, FQNEAQ (reference sequence). The CDR3 length is 14 residues. Together with reference TRBV7-9 and TRBJ1-1, the CDR3 gives the full variable domain: DTGVSQNPRHKITKRGQNVTFRCDPISEHNRLYWYRQTLGQGPEFLTYFQNEAQLEKSRLLSDRFSAERPKGSFSTLEIQRTEQGDSAMYLCASSLAGPLAEAFFGQGTRLTVV.

The chain uses TRBV6-1 and TRBJ2-5; 7 bases map to TRBD1. Germline V CDR1 and CDR2: MNHNS, SASEGT. The ends lost 3 bases at V and 7 bases at J; junction bases unmatched: 8. The CDR3 loop spans 14 amino acids. CDR3 region: CASSDLPNRGTQYF. CDR3 in DNA: TGTGCCAGCAGTGACCTACCGAACAGGGGGACCCAGTACTTC.

This clonotype was counted a few times. V usage is TRBV29-1 and J usage is TRBJ2-1, with 10 bases aligning to TRBD2. The CDR3 length is 14 residues. The V gene end was trimmed by 4 bases and the J gene end by 5 bases; junction bases not matched to a gene: 5. Germline V gives CDR1 SQVTM, CDR2 ANQGSEA. The CDR3 protein is CSVGRTSGDNEQFF. The CDR3, as DNA: TGCAGCGTTGGAAGGACTAGCGGAGACAATGAGCAGTTCTTC.

This clonotype has just a few counts. V and J are TRBV5-6 and TRBJ2-5; no firm D call. TRBJ2-7 matches the DNA end more closely, so the J call is doubtful. Germline CDR1 and CDR2: SGHDT and YYEEEE. The CDR3 covers 17 residues. The CDR3 nucleotides are TGTGCCAGCAGCTTGGCCCTCCCAGGCTTGATATCCTACGAGCAGTACTTC. This codes for CASSLALPGLISYEQYF.

The chain has TRBV15 and TRBJ2-2, with 12 nucleotides matching TRBD2. V was clipped by 0 bases and J by 5 bases; unmatched bases: 13. Germline V gene sequence: CDR1 LNHNV, CDR2 YYDKDF (reference sequence). This CDR3 has 20 residues. The CDR3: CATSRDLGASGGVRTGELFF. In DNA, the CDR3 is TGTGCCACCAGCAGAGATCTGGGTGCTAGCGGGGGGGTGCGGACCGGGGAGCTGTTTTTT. Variable domain in full (rest from reference TRBV15 and TRBJ2-2): DAMVIQNPRYQVTQFGKPVTLSCSQTLNHNVMYWYQQKSSQAPKLLFHYYDKDFNNEADTPDNFQSRRPNTSFCFLDIRSPGLGDTAMYLCATSRDLGASGGVRTGELFFGEGSRLTVL.

The chain employs TRBV5-6 and TRBJ2-7; possible D gene TRBD1, 6 bases. CDR1 and CDR2 from the germline V gene are SGHDT and YYEEEE. This CDR3 contains 15 residues. Trimming removed 1 base at V and 0 bases at J, with 11 bases between. The CDR3 DNA reads as TGTGCCAGCAGCTTGTTACAGGGTAGCTCCTACGAGCAGTACTTC. Encoded protein: CASSLLQGSSYEQYF.

The chain recombines TRBV7-2 with TRBJ1-4; D not certain. The CDR3 contains 13 residues. Trimming left V 4 bases short and J 4 bases short, with 7 bases between. Per germline, CDR1 SGHTA and CDR2 FQGNSA. CDR3 in amino acids: CASSSTFNEKLFF. CDR3 bases: TGTGCCAGCAGCTCAACTTTTAATGAAAAACTGTTTTTT. The whole variable domain, remainder taken from reference TRBV7-2 and TRBJ1-4, is GAGVSQSPSNKVTEKGKDVELRCDPISGHTALYWYRQSLGQGLEFLIYFQGNSAPDKSGLPSDRFSAERTGGSVSTLTIQRTQQEDSAVYLCASSSTFNEKLFFGSGTQLSVL.

A word on this clonotype: A junction boundary mismatches the germline segment, possibly from a read error. The chain recombines TRBV20-1 with TRBJ2-5, with D possibly being TRBD2 (6 bases). From germline, CDR1 is DFQATT and CDR2 SNEGSKA (reference sequence). There are 14 residues in the CDR3. Written as DNA, the CDR3 is TGCAGTGCCAGAGCGGGCTCCTTAAAGGAGACCCAGTACTTC. Protein: CSARAGSLKETQYF.

The chain has TRBV4-3 and TRBJ2-2; either TRBD1 or TRBD2 may fit D (5 bases each). V lost 1 base and J lost 1, with 10 bases in between. This CDR3 has 16 residues. Germline CDR1 and CDR2: LGHNA and YSLEER. The CDR3 coding sequence is TGCGCCAGCAGCCAAGGGGGGATGGTGAACACCGGGGAGCTGTTTTTT. Residues: CASSQGGMVNTGELFF.

A few counts support this clonotype. The rearrangement links TRBV29-1 to TRBJ1-1; possibly TRBD1 for D (5 bases). The germline V gene has CDR1 SQVTM and CDR2 ANQGSEA. V gave up 7 bases and J gave up 1 base, with 7 bases separating them. This CDR3 comprises 11 residues. As DNA, the CDR3 is TGCAGCGCGACAGAGAACACTGAAGCTTTCTTT. Translating it yields CSATENTEAFF.

This rearrangement joins TRBV4-3 to TRBJ1-4; a possible D gene is TRBD1 (5 bases). This CDR3 comprises 16 residues. V was clipped by 1 base and J by 8 bases, with 17 bases between them. The germline CDR1 and CDR2 sequences are LGHNA and YSLEER. The CDR3: CASSQVVWGVGEKLFF. CDR3 DNA: TGCGCCAGCAGCCAAGTTGTGTGGGGGGTAGGCGAAAAACTGTTTTTT.